Listed below are T cell receptor beta chains from one sample, sequenced in a study of T cell changes during pregnancy in multiple sclerosis. Clones were read by immunoSEQ multiplex PCR, and TCRdb kept only the in-frame ones, dropping some. The table lists 45,000 to 55,000 clones, over 85% of them singletons. Sequenced here: peripheral blood, sampled in the first trimester of pregnancy. The origin of the receptors is a female donor with multiple sclerosis, enrolled in a pregnancy study. Both conserved end residues are part of each CDR3. A D gene is named only where the DNA matches it firmly.

d_call: TRBD1; v_call: TRBV28; j_call: TRBJ1-4; cdr3_aa: CASTPEGASYEKLFF; cdr3_nt: TGTGCCAGCACCCCAGAGGGGGCGAGTTATGAAAAACTGTTTTTT
d_call: TRBD1; v_call: TRBV5-1; j_call: TRBJ2-1; cdr3_aa: CASSRTGGNEQFF; cdr3_nt: TGCGCCAGCAGCAGGACAGGGGGCAATGAGCAGTTCTTC
d_call: TRBD1; v_call: TRBV28; j_call: TRBJ1-1; cdr3_aa: CASSIGFGTGLNTEAFF; cdr3_nt: TGTGCCAGCAGTATCGGGTTTGGGACAGGGTTGAACACTGAAGCTTTCTTT
d_call: .; v_call: TRBV5-6; j_call: TRBJ1-2; cdr3_aa: CASSLTGTNYGYTF; cdr3_nt: TGTGCCAGCAGCTTGACAGGGACTAACTATGGCTACACCTTC
d_call: .; v_call: TRBV19; j_call: TRBJ2-7; cdr3_aa: CASSSGYEQYF; cdr3_nt: TGTGCCAGTAGTTCGGGTTACGAGCAGTACTTC
d_call: TRBD1; v_call: TRBV2; j_call: TRBJ1-2; cdr3_aa: CASSDRGGRDYGYTF; cdr3_nt: TGTGCCAGCAGTGACCGAGGGGGCCGGGACTATGGCTACACCTTC
d_call: .; v_call: TRBV27; j_call: TRBJ2-1; cdr3_aa: CASSTGLYTLNEQFF; cdr3_nt: TGTGCCAGCAGTACGGGACTCTACACGCTCAATGAGCAGTTCTTC
d_call: TRBD1; v_call: TRBV27; j_call: TRBJ2-7; cdr3_aa: CASSSRTGGPEVYEQYF; cdr3_nt: TGTGCCAGCAGTTCTCGGACAGGGGGTCCAGAAGTGTACGAGCAGTACTTC
d_call: .; v_call: TRBV10-3; j_call: TRBJ2-3; cdr3_aa: CAISEGRGGTDTQYF; cdr3_nt: TGTGCCATCAGTGAGGGCAGGGGCGGCACAGATACGCAGTATTTT
d_call: .; v_call: TRBV7-3; j_call: TRBJ2-5; cdr3_aa: CASSLSFGETQYF; cdr3_nt: TGTGCCAGCAGCTTATCGTTCGGAGAGACCCAGTACTTC
d_call: TRBD1; v_call: TRBV5-4; j_call: TRBJ1-4; cdr3_aa: CASSRDRGYATNEKLFF; cdr3_nt: TGTGCCAGCAGCCGGGACAGGGGTTATGCGACTAATGAAAAACTGTTTTTT
d_call: TRBD1; v_call: TRBV5-4; j_call: TRBJ1-2; cdr3_aa: CASSQQGIYGYTF; cdr3_nt: TGTGCCAGCAGCCAACAGGGGATCTATGGCTACACCTTC
d_call: TRBD1; v_call: TRBV2; j_call: TRBJ1-6; cdr3_aa: CASSESGQGLSPLHF; cdr3_nt: TGTGCCAGCAGTGAGTCGGGACAGGGGTTGTCACCCCTCCACTTT
d_call: .; v_call: TRBV7-8; j_call: TRBJ2-5; cdr3_aa: CASSLLDNQETQYF; cdr3_nt: TGTGCCAGCAGCTTATTAGACAACCAAGAGACCCAGTACTTC
d_call: TRBD2; v_call: TRBV11-3; j_call: TRBJ2-1; cdr3_aa: CASSLGVAGGQNEQFF; cdr3_nt: TGTGCCAGCAGCTTAGGAGTGGCGGGGGGGCAGAATGAGCAGTTCTTC
d_call: .; v_call: TRBV5-1; j_call: TRBJ2-2; cdr3_aa: CASSPTRGSTGELFF; cdr3_nt: TGCGCCAGCAGCCCAACTCGGGGTAGCACCGGGGAGCTGTTTTTT